The clone carrying this T cell receptor beta chain was observed a handful of times. What it binds is unknown. Expressed TCRB transcripts were sequenced because the entire RNA isolate underwent reverse transcription. Assay used: immunoSEQ multiplex PCR; TCRdb lists only in-frame clones, some missing. The profile shows over 350,000 clones, approximately 16% of them singletons. Per donor, one heparinised blood draw averaged roughly 120 mL. Trimming removed 5 bases from V and 1 base from J, with 6 bases in between. The CDR3 runs to 14 residues. Germline V lookup: CDR1 LNHDA, CDR2 SQIVND (reference sequence). This specimen comes from a study of beta chain features in type 1 diabetes. The study, taken as a whole, reports: VDJ junctions in type 1 diabetes patients carried more deletions and fewer insertions. Moderate yet significant TCRB CDR3 shortening was seen in Type 1 diabetes patients in all four CD4+ subsets.

The chain recombines TRBV19 with TRBJ2-6; the D is unclear. The receptor comes from a woman under 30 in good health. The material sequenced was naive CD4+ T cells from blood. The CDR3 DNA is TGTGCCAGTAGTGTCCAGTCTGGGGCCAACGTCCTGACTTTC. Amino acids: CASSVQSGANVLTF.